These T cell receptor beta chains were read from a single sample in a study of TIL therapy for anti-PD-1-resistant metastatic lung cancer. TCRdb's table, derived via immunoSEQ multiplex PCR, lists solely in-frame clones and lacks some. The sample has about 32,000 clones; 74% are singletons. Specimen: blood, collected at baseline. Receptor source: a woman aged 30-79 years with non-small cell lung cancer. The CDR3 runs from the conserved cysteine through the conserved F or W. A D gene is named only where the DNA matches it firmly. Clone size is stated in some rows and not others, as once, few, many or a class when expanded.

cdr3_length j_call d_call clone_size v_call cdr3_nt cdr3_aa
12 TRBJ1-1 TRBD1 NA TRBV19 TGTGCCAGTAGTATCAGGACAGGAGAAGCTTTCTTT CASSIRTGEAFF
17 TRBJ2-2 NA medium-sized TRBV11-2 TGTGCCAGCAGCTTAGATTCGGGACGTACGAACACCGGGGAGCTGTTTTTT CASSLDSGRTNTGELFF
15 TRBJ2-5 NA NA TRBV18 TGTGCCAGCTCACCTCTCGATGACAGAAGCGAGACCCAGTACTTC CASSPLDDRSETQYF
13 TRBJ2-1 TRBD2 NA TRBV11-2 TGTGCCAGCAGCTCGGGGACTAGCGGGAAGCAGTTCTTC CASSSGTSGKQFF
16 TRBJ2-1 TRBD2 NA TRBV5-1 TGCGCCAGCAGCCAAACCGGGACTAGCGGGAGGGATGAGCAGTTCTTC CASSQTGTSGRDEQFF
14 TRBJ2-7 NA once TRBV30 TGTGCCTGGAAACAACAGGGCTGGTCCTACGAGCAGTACTTC CAWKQQGWSYEQYF
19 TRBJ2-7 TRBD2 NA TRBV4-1 TGCGCCAGCAGCCAAGAACGCCTAGCGGGGCTGAGGAGCTCCTACGAGCAGTACTTC CASSQERLAGLRSSYEQYF
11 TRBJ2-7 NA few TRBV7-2 TGTGCCAGCAGCTCGGACTACGAGCAGTACTTC CASSSDYEQYF
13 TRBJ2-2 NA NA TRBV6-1 TGTGCCAGCAATGCAGTCGGCGCCGGGGAGCTGTTTTTT CASNAVGAGELFF
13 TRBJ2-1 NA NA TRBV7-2 TGTGCCAGCAGCCTACGAATCGAGGATGAGCAGTTCTTC CASSLRIEDEQFF
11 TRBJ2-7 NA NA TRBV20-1 TGCAGTGCTTCCCCCGGGTACGAGCAGTACTTC CSASPGYEQYF
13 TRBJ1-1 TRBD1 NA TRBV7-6 TGTGCCAGCAGTCTCGACAGGGACACTGAAGCTTTCTTT CASSLDRDTEAFF
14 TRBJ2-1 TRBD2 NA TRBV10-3 TGTGCCATCAGTATTGAGGTGGGGGGGAATGAGCAGTTCTTC CAISIEVGGNEQFF
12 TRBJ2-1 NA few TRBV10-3 TGTGCCATCAGCCTCCCGGGCTCAGAGCAGTTCTTC CAISLPGSEQFF
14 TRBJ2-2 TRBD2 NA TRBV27 TGTGCCAGCAGTTTAGGGGGGGTCAGCGGGGAGCTGTTTTTT CASSLGGVSGELFF
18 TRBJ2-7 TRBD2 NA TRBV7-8 TGTGCCAGCAGCTTAGCTATGGGACTAGGTATCCAAGGCTACGAGCAGTACTTC CASSLAMGLGIQGYEQYF
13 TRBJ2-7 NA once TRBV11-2 TGTGCCAGCAGCTGGGGGACACGTTACGAGCAGTACTTC CASSWGTRYEQYF
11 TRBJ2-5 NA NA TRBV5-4 TGTGCCAGCAGCTTATCTGAGACCCAGTACTTC CASSLSETQYF
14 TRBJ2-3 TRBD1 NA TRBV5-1 TGCGCCAGCAGCCCCGGGACAGGCACAGATACGCAGTATTTT CASSPGTGTDTQYF
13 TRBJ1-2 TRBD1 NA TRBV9 TGTGCCAGCAGCGTAGGTGAAGGGGGCGGCTACACCTTC CASSVGEGGGYTF
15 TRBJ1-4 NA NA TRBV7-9 TGTGCCAGCACCCGACTAGGGGGAACTAATGAAAAACTGTTTTTT CASTRLGGTNEKLFF
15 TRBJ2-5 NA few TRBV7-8 TGTGCCAGCTGGGGGCGGTCTTCGTACCAAGAGACCCAGTACTTC CASWGRSSYQETQYF
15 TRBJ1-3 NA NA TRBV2 TGTGCCAGCGTCAATCAGAGGGGTGCTGGAAACACCATATATTTT CASVNQRGAGNTIYF
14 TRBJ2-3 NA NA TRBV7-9 TGTGCCAGCAGCTCCTGGACGGACACAGATACGCAGTATTTT CASSSWTDTDTQYF
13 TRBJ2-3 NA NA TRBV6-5 TGTGCCAGCAGTTACTTCGGCACAGATACGCAGTATTTT CASSYFGTDTQYF
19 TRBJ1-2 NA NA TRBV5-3 TGTGCCAGAAGCTTGGCGCACAACCCCATCTCCCCAGCGAACTATGGCTACACCTTC CARSLAHNPISPANYGYTF
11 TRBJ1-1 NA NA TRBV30 TGTGCCTGGAGTAGTAGTGCTGAAGCTTTCTTT CAWSSSAEAFF
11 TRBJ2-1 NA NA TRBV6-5 TGTGCCAGCAGCCAGGGCGGTGAGCAGTTCTTC CASSQGGEQFF
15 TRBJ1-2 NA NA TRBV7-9 TGTGCCAGCGCCGAACAGAGACATGCGAGCTATGGCTACACCTTC CASAEQRHASYGYTF
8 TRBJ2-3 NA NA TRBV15 TGTAGCACAGATACGCAGTATTTT CSTDTQYF
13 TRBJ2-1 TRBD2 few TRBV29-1 TGCAGCGTTGAAAAGGGACTAGTAGATGAGCAGTTCTTC CSVEKGLVDEQFF
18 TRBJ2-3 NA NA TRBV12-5 TGTGCTAGTGGCCCCGGACTAAGGGCGGAGGTTCAGTTAGATACGCAGTATTTT CASGPGLRAEVQLDTQYF
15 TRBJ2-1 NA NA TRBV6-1 TGTGCCAGCAGGCCCCAGAGGAGGTCCTACAATGAGCAGTTCTTC CASRPQRRSYNEQFF
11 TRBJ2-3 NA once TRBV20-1 TGCAGTGCTCAGGACCAACCGCGCCAGTATTTT CSAQDQPRQYF
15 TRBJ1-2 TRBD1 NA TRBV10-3 TGTGCCATCAGTGAGTCGACCGGGACAGGGTATGGCTACACCTTC CAISESTGTGYGYTF
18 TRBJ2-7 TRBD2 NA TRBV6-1 TGTGCCAGCAGTGAAGCACCGCAAAGACTAGCGGGAGACTACGAGCAGTACTTC CASSEAPQRLAGDYEQYF
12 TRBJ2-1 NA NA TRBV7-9 TGTGCCAGTGCGGTGTACATCGAAGAGCAGTTCTTC CASAVYIEEQFF
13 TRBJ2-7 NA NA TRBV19 TGTGCCAGTAGTTTTGGGGGAGACTACGAGCAGTACTTC CASSFGGDYEQYF
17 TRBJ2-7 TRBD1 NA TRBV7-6 TGTGCCAGCAGCTTACGGTCTTTGGGGACAGGTCCCTACGAGCAGTACTTC CASSLRSLGTGPYEQYF
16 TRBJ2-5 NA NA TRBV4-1 TGCGCCAGCAGCCAAGATTTCCGGGCTTTTCGGGAGACCCAGTACTTC CASSQDFRAFRETQYF
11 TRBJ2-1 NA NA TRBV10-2 TGCGCCAGCAGTGATCGTAATGAGCAGTTCTTC CASSDRNEQFF
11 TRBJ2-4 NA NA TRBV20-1 TGCAGTGCGGGGGGCGAGGGCATTCAGTACTTC CSAGGEGIQYF
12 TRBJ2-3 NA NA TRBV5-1 TGCGCCAGCAGCTTGGCGGCAGATACGCAGTATTTT CASSLAADTQYF
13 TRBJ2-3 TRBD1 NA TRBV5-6 TGTGCCAGCAGCTTACCGGGACAGGGTATGCAGTATTTT CASSLPGQGMQYF
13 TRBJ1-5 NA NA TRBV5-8 TGTGCCAGCAGGGGGAGGCCGGATCAGCCCCAGCATTTT CASRGRPDQPQHF
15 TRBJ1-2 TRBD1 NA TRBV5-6 TGTGCCAGCAGCTTAGAACAGGGGATAAACTATGGCTACACCTTC CASSLEQGINYGYTF
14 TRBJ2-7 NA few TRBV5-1 TGCGCCAGCAGATCGACTTCTACCTCCTACGAGCAGTACTTC CASRSTSTSYEQYF
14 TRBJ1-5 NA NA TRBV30 TGTGCCTGGAGTCCTCTCGACAACAATCAGCCCCAGCATTTT CAWSPLDNNQPQHF
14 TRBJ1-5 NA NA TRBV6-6 TGTGCCAGCAGTTACGATAATAGCAATCAGCCCCAGCATTTT CASSYDNSNQPQHF
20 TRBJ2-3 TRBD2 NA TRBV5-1 TGCGCCAGCAGCTTGGCCATCGGCGCGGGAGGGTATAGGGGCACAGATACGCAGTATTTT CASSLAIGAGGYRGTDTQYF
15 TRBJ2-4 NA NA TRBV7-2 TGTGCCAGCAGCTTCCAGCGGCTAGCCAAAAACATTCAGTACTTC CASSFQRLAKNIQYF
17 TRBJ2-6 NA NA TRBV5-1 TGCGCCAGCAGGGCGGAGGGACAGAACTCTGGGGCCAACGTCCTGACTTTC CASRAEGQNSGANVLTF